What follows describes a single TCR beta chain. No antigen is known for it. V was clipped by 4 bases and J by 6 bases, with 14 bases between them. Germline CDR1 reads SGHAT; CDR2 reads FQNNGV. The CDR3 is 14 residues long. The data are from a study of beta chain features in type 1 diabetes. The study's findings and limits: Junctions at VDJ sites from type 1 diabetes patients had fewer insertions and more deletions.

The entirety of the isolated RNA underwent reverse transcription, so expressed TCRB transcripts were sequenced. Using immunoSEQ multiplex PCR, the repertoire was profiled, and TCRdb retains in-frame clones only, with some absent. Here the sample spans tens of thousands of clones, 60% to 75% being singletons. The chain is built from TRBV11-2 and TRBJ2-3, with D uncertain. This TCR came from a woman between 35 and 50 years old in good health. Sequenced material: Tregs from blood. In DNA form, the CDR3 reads TGTGCCAGCAGCTCCCGGCAGAGGTGGGATACGCAGTATTTT. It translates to CASSSRQRWDTQYF.